This paragraph covers one TCR beta chain sequence. What it binds is unknown. The CDR3 is 15 residues long. Looked up from germline, CDR1 is MGHRA and CDR2 is YSYEKL. Trimming removed 1 base at V and 0 bases at J, with 7 bases between. The sample comes from a study of T cell repertoires in cytomegalovirus infection. Study background: Indicated by public TCR beta signatures were CMV infection and matching HLA type. Whole-study results and caveats: Dominating the ex vivo response were HLA-C-restricted CMV-specific TCR beta clonotypes. Cumulative public TCR beta family frequency identified CMV carriers with the relevant HLA.

A single record per CDR3 protein comes from TCRdb applying MiXCR to the reads. The table includes approximately 65,000 distinct CDR3 sequences, around 21% detected once. The source material was CD8+ T cells from cultured PBMCs, sampled from culture after CMV antigen stimulation. The clonotype originates from a human donor in good health (CMV status not recorded). Some clones in this sample may be carry-over from other donors' samples. This rearrangement joins TRBV4-1 to TRBJ1-5; no firm D call. CDR3 loop: CASSQVEGSNQPQHF. CDR3 sequence (DNA): TGCGCCAGCAGCCAAGTGGAGGGTAGCAATCAGCCCCAGCATTTT.